These 8 T cell receptor beta chains originate from one sample sequenced in a study of vaccination effects on CD4 cells after COVID-19. Viral peptide pools were used in the ViraFEST assay to expand antigen-specific CD4+ T cells, and sequencing came afterward. Researchers isolated CD4+ T cells once approximately ten days of culture had elapsed. Vaccine recipients had no previous SARS-CoV-2 infection; their nucleocapsid antibodies were negative. The repertoire was sequenced with immunoSEQ multiplex PCR; TCRdb's copy has only in-frame clones and lacks some. Altogether fewer than 55,000 clones are present, nearly 80% being singletons, with the ten largest covering just over 6%. No antigen has been identified for these receptors. The sequenced sample was CD4+ T cells from PBMCs cultured with HCoV-OC43 spike peptides, obtained before COVID-19 vaccination. The sample's subset: HCoV-OC43 spike overlapping peptide pool stimulation. Receptors originate from a human donor who received a COVID-19 vaccine.

The chain has TRBV6-5 and TRBJ1-5; no definite D call. V lost 4 bases to trimming and J lost 3 bases, with 10 bases between them. The CDR3 sequence is 14 residues long. In germline, CDR1 is MNHEY, CDR2 SVGAGI. The CDR3 DNA reads as TGTGCCAGCAGTTCGTCTCCTTACAATCAGCCCCAGCATTTT. It specifies CASSSSPYNQPQHF.

The J gene is TRBJ2-4, the V gene TRBV2, with TRBD1 matching over 8 bases. The CDR3 covers 12 residues. V lost 6 bases to trimming and J lost 13 bases; unmatched junction nucleotides: 8. Germline V gene data show CDR1 as SNHLY and CDR2 as FYNNEI. The CDR3 bases are TGTGCCAGCAGAAACTTGGACAGGGCCCAGTACTTC. Its translation is CASRNLDRAQYF.

This clone was observed a handful of times. The gene calls are TRBV18 and TRBJ1-5; D might be TRBD1 (6 bases). The V end was cut by 6 bases, the J end by 1 base, with 10 bases between. This CDR3 has 14 amino acids. Germline CDR1 reads KGHSH; CDR2 reads LQKENI. The CDR3 here is CASSPGASNQPQHF. The CDR3 DNA reads as TGTGCCAGCTCGCCAGGGGCAAGCAATCAGCCCCAGCATTTT.

A single count supports this clone. V gene TRBV7-3 combines with J gene TRBJ2-1, with TRBD2 matching over 11 bases. This CDR3 contains 16 residues. CDR1 is SGHTA, CDR2 FQGTGA, per germline. After removal of 5 bases from V and 0 bases from J, the junction contained 3 bases not matched to a gene. This chain's CDR3 is CASSVSGGDSYNEQFF. The CDR3 DNA reads as TGTGCCAGCAGCGTTAGCGGGGGGGACTCCTACAATGAGCAGTTCTTC.

The chain employs TRBV7-3 and TRBJ2-1; 11 bases match TRBD2. CDR3 length: 14 residues. Per germline, CDR1 SGHTA and CDR2 FQGTGA. V was pared by 6 bases and J by 6 bases, with 4 bases of the junction left unmatched. CDR3 protein: CASSPGLAANEQFF. The CDR3, as DNA: TGTGCCAGCAGTCCGGGACTAGCGGCCAATGAGCAGTTCTTC.

This chain joins TRBV27 and TRBJ1-2; 10 bases fit TRBD1. Germline-derived CDR1 and CDR2 are MNHEY and SMNVEV (reference sequence). The CDR3 sequence is 18 residues long. Trimming removed 5 bases from V and 1 base from J; junction bases left unmatched: 13. The CDR3 DNA reads TGTGCCAGCAGTAGTGTAAGGGACAGGGGTAATTATAACTATGGCTACACCTTC. Translation gives CASSSVRDRGNYNYGYTF.

V gene TRBV24-1 combines with J gene TRBJ2-1, with D possibly called TRBD1 or TRBD2 (5 bases each). V dropped 0 bases and J dropped 6 bases, with 8 bases sitting between them. This CDR3 has 14 amino acids. Germline lookup yields CDR1 KGHDR and CDR2 SFDVKD. The CDR3 loop reads CATSDLRGTNEQFF. DNA of the CDR3: TGTGCCACCAGTGATTTGCGAGGGACCAATGAGCAGTTCTTC.

This chain joins TRBV5-1 and TRBJ1-6, with 7 bases that match TRBD1. The V gene end was trimmed by 0 bases and the J gene end by 1 base; junction bases not matched to a gene: 4. Germline-derived CDR1 and CDR2 are SGHRS and YFSETQ. The CDR3 length is 17 residues. CDR3: CASSLDARGSYNSPLHF. Written as DNA, the CDR3 is TGCGCCAGCAGCTTGGATGCCAGGGGGTCCTATAATTCACCCCTCCACTTT.